This T cell receptor beta chain was sequenced during a study of blood T cell repertoires in COVID-19. Overall study: Sites in the United States, Italy and Spain provided acute and convalescent COVID-19 samples. Sample material is recorded as cDNA or gDNA derived from T cells, B-cell-depleted T cells, or PBMCs.

Seattle enrolled patients during active infection and tracked them longitudinally. The length of the CDR3 is 14 residues. Germline values: CDR1 SEHNR, CDR2 FQNEAQ (reference sequence). The V gene lost 4 bases and the J gene lost 6 bases, with 15 bases spanning the gap. As processed by the authors: By means of reference gene primer amplification, nucleated cell counts were estimated. Clones were sequenced by immunoSEQ multiplex PCR, and TCRdb holds only the in-frame ones, with some missing. V and J calls and clone size are those listed in that table; D and trimming were worked out from the DNA. Of 300,000 to 400,000 clones listed, under 90% are singletons.

Sequencing was carried out using peripheral blood. The TCR sequence derives from a woman younger than 45 with COVID-19, enrolled during active disease. The rearrangement uses TRBV7-9 and TRBJ1-1; tentatively, D is TRBD1 (6 bases). This CDR3 is CASSYPGAQAEAFF. The CDR3 nucleotides are TGTGCCAGCAGCTACCCAGGGGCGCAGGCTGAAGCTTTCTTT.